A single sample gave rise to the 21 T cell receptor beta chains below, sequenced in a study of blood T cell repertoires in COVID-19. TCRdb keeps only in-frame clones here, not all; method: immunoSEQ multiplex PCR. The sample comprises over 250,000 clones, approximately 90% of which are singletons, and around 1.1% rests with the top ten. Sample: PBMCs or T cells enriched from blood (not recorded which). All receptors derive from a young woman who had recovered from COVID-19.

This clone was detected only once. The V gene is TRBV25-1, the J gene TRBJ2-7; D is possibly TRBD1 (6 bases). This CDR3 is 12 amino acids long. Trimming left V 4 bases short and J 6 bases short, with 10 bases between. The germline CDR1 and CDR2 sequences are MGHDK and SYGVNS. In nucleotides, the CDR3 is TGTGCCAGCAGTGTTGAAGGGGGCGAGCAGTACTTC. Protein product: CASSVEGGEQYF.

This clone was found once. The chain carries TRBV19 and TRBJ1-6; D gene ambiguous. Deletions cut 5 bases from V and 4 bases from J, with 12 bases between. This CDR3 has 15 amino acids. The V gene's germline CDR1 is LNHDA and CDR2 SQIVND (reference sequence). As DNA, the CDR3 is TGTGCCAGTAGTCCCGCCGCGAAGTATAATTCACCCCTCCACTTT. Its protein product is CASSPAAKYNSPLHF.

The CDR3 coding sequence is TGTGCCAGTACCCGCGGACAGGGGGCCACAGATACGCAGTATTTT. Translated, it gives CASTRGQGATDTQYF. V usage is TRBV19 and J usage is TRBJ2-3, with 11 bases aligning to TRBD1. The CDR3 has 15 amino acids. V shed 7 bases, J shed 2 bases, and the junction held 5 bases outside the gene matches. CDR1 is LNHDA, CDR2 SQIVND, per germline (reference sequence).

This clone came up a few times. The CDR3 region is CASSSGYHQPQHF. Here the CDR3 DNA reads TGTGCCAGCAGCTCGGGGTATCATCAGCCCCAGCATTTT. The chain couples TRBV28 to TRBJ1-5; D is unresolved. The CDR3 loop spans 13 amino acids. Germline CDR1 MDHEN, CDR2 SYDVKM. Trimming cost V 6 bases and J 5 bases, with 11 bases left between them.

The chain carries TRBV9 and TRBJ1-6; D uncertain. This CDR3 contains 17 residues. CDR1 and CDR2 from the germline V gene are SGDLS and YYNGEE. The ends were cut back, 3 bases at V and 4 bases at J, with 17 bases in the middle. The CDR3, as DNA: TGTGCCAGCAGCGAAGGAAGCTTCCCGGGGTATAATTCACCCCTCCACTTT. Residues: CASSEGSFPGYNSPLHF.

This clone came up once. The V gene is TRBV5-1, the J gene TRBJ1-1; possible D gene TRBD1, 5 bases. This CDR3 is 15 amino acids long. CDR1 and CDR2 from the germline V gene are SGHRS and YFSETQ. The V and J ends lost 1 base and 4 bases respectively, with 14 bases between them. The CDR3 loop is CASSLTGGSATEAFF. The CDR3 coding sequence is TGCGCCAGCAGCTTGACCGGGGGATCGGCCACTGAAGCTTTCTTT.

The chain recombines TRBV9 with TRBJ2-2; 8 nucleotides line up with TRBD2. The V gene's germline CDR1 is SGDLS and CDR2 YYNGEE. The CDR3 spans 14 residues. V was clipped by 2 bases and J by 7 bases; unmatched bases: 4. The DNA of the CDR3 is TGTGCCAGCAGCGTTAGCGGGACAATCGGGGAGCTGTTTTTT. Translating gives CASSVSGTIGELFF.

The rearrangement joins TRBV9 to TRBJ2-3, with D possibly TRBD2 on 6 matching bases. The V end was cut by 4 bases, the J end by 1 base, with 22 bases between. Looked up from germline, CDR1 is SGDLS and CDR2 is YYNGEE. The length of the CDR3 is 18 residues. CDR3 sequence: CASSRDPHFERGTDTQYF. For the CDR3, the DNA is TGTGCCAGCAGCAGAGACCCTCATTTCGAGCGGGGCACAGATACGCAGTATTTT.

J is TRBJ1-1 and V is TRBV28; 9 bases agree with TRBD1. Trimming took 6 bases from V and 11 from J; bases not matched to a gene: 19. Germline CDR1 reads MDHEN; CDR2 reads SYDVKM. This CDR3 region has 16 residues. The CDR3 DNA sequence: TGTGCCAGCAGACCCCAAACCGGGGACAGGGAATTTGGTGCTTTCTTT. Encoded protein: CASRPQTGDREFGAFF.

The chain joins TRBV6-5 to TRBJ2-7; maybe TRBD1 (6 bases). Per germline, CDR1 MNHEY and CDR2 SVGAGI. The CDR3 runs to 13 residues. The V end was cut by 4 bases, the J end by 3 bases, with 10 bases between. CDR3 bases: TGTGCCAGCAGTTCTCCGGACAGCTACGAGCAGTACTTC. Translating it yields CASSSPDSYEQYF.

Only one count was recorded for this clone. The CDR3 protein is CASSSSGEQETQYF. The CDR3 bases are TGTGCCAGCAGCTCCTCGGGAGAACAAGAGACCCAGTACTTC. The chain has TRBV5-4 and TRBJ2-5, with D tentatively TRBD2 (6 bases). Germline CDR1 and CDR2: SGHNT and YYREEE (reference sequence). Trimming stripped 3 bases from V and 2 bases from J, with 11 bases between. The CDR3 sequence is 14 residues long.

The V and J genes are TRBV13 and TRBJ2-1; 13 bases are a match to TRBD2. J gave up 5 bases and V 5 bases, and 3 bases lay outside the gene matches. The CDR3 totals 15 residues. CDR1 is PRHDT, CDR2 FYEKMQ, per germline (reference sequence). The CDR3 sequence is CASSLGLAGNNEQFF. The CDR3 DNA reads as TGTGCCAGCAGCCTGGGACTAGCGGGAAACAATGAGCAGTTCTTC.

The CDR3 loop reads CASSQDGLAGENEQFF. CDR3 sequence (DNA): TGCGCCAGCAGCCAAGATGGGTTAGCGGGAGAAAATGAGCAGTTCTTC. The chain joins TRBV4-1 to TRBJ2-1, with 9 bases fitting TRBD2. V dropped 0 bases and J dropped 7; count of bases not matched to a gene: 7. The CDR3 consists of 16 residues. Germline CDR1 MGHRA, CDR2 YSYEKL.

CDR3 coding DNA: TGTGCCAGCAGAAGGACTAGCGGGAGCCCAGATACGCAGTATTTT. This gives the protein CASRRTSGSPDTQYF. V is TRBV3-1 (or the pseudogene TRBV3-2) and J is TRBJ2-3, with 13 bases matching TRBD2. V trimming: 6 bases; J trimming: 4 bases; junction bases outside the gene matches: 4. The germline CDR1 and CDR2 sequences are LGHDT and YNNKEL (reference sequence). CDR3 size: 15 residues.

The chain links TRBV4-2 to TRBJ2-3; 7 bases match TRBD2. With 0 bases clipped from V and 4 bases from J, the junction kept 7 bases outside the gene matches. Germline CDR1 and CDR2: LGHNA and YNFKEQ. This CDR3 comprises 16 residues. In DNA, the CDR3 is TGTGCCAGCAGCCAAGACCCGGGACTAAATTCAGATACGCAGTATTTT. This encodes CASSQDPGLNSDTQYF.

This clone was seen once. V is TRBV5-1 and J is TRBJ1-4, with TRBD1 matching 9 bases. The J segment lost 7 bases and the V segment lost 0 bases, leaving 4 bases of the junction unmatched. The germline gives CDR1 SGHRS, CDR2 YFSETQ. This CDR3 has 15 residues. CDR3 amino acids: CASSLGTGAGEKLFF. CDR3 DNA: TGCGCCAGCAGCTTGGGGACAGGGGCCGGTGAAAAACTGTTTTTT.

V gene TRBV9 combines with J gene TRBJ2-1; no clear D gene. The CDR3 extends over 14 amino acids. Germline CDR1 reads SGDLS; CDR2 reads YYNGEE. Trimming removed 0 bases from V and 6 bases from J, with 10 bases in between. The CDR3 DNA sequence: TGTGCCAGCAGCGTAGGCGGAGTTGGCAATGAGCAGTTCTTC. Its translation is CASSVGGVGNEQFF.

V and J are TRBV7-2 and TRBJ2-2; 7 positions match TRBD1. The CDR3 contains 15 residues. The V gene's germline CDR1 is SGHTA and CDR2 FQGNSA. The V gene end was trimmed by 5 bases and the J gene end by 5 bases; junction bases not matched to a gene: 8. As DNA, the CDR3 is TGTGCCAGCAGCCCAGGGACAGTAAAAACCGGGGAGCTGTTTTTT. Translating gives CASSPGTVKTGELFF. The variable domain in full, with the rest retrieved from reference TRBV7-2 and TRBJ2-2, is GAGVSQSPSNKVTEKGKDVELRCDPISGHTALYWYRQSLGQGLEFLIYFQGNSAPDKSGLPSDRFSAERTGGSVSTLTIQRTQQEDSAVYLCASSPGTVKTGELFFGEGSRLTVL.

V and J are TRBV9 and TRBJ2-1; 9 bases line up with TRBD2. V gave up 0 bases and J gave up 7 bases; unmatched junction bases: 5. This CDR3 comprises 15 residues. From germline, CDR1 is SGDLS and CDR2 YYNGEE. The CDR3 loop is CASSVDLAGWNEQFF. In DNA form, the CDR3 reads TGTGCCAGCAGCGTAGATCTAGCGGGATGGAATGAGCAGTTCTTC.

J is TRBJ2-1 and V is TRBV29-1; 7 nucleotides match TRBD1. Germline V gene sequence: CDR1 SQVTM, CDR2 ANQGSEA. This CDR3 spans 13 amino acids. V shed 4 bases and J 7 bases; nucleotides not matched to a gene: 7. This CDR3 reads CSVVLQGTNEQFF. Here the CDR3 DNA reads TGCAGCGTTGTACTACAGGGGACGAATGAGCAGTTCTTC.

For the CDR3, the DNA is TGTGCCAGCAGCGCTGGACAGGGCGTAGGTGGCTACACCTTC. Residues: CASSAGQGVGGYTF. This rearrangement joins TRBV7-8 to TRBJ1-2; TRBD1 aligns across 8 bases. This CDR3 is built from 14 residues. Germline CDR1 SGHVS, CDR2 FQNEAQ. Trimming at V came to 5 bases and at J to 7 bases, leaving 9 bases not matched to a gene.